This TCR beta chain was recovered during a study of Ad26.COV2.S vaccination and SARS-CoV-2 variants. Study summary: Intramuscular Ad26.COV2.S at 5x10^10 or 1x10^11 viral particles.

Assay: immunoSEQ multiplex PCR; the TCRdb copy retains only in-frame clones and omits some. The data show a few hundred thousand clones, roughly 87% seen once. Sample treatment: about 20 received Ad26.COV2.S at low or high dose, single or two shots; several received placebo; per-sample allocation not given. The investigators took samples on day 63 after the first vaccine or placebo injection. Built on an Ad26 vector, the vaccine expressed Wuhan-strain SARS-CoV-2 spike. Study results and limitations: Participants in the vaccine arm had higher spike-specific TCR breadth; placebo recipients had lower.

A word on this clone: Its antigen is undetermined.

Specimen: peripheral blood, collected in a trial of Ad26.COV2.S vaccine versus placebo. The clonotype was recovered from a person aged 18 to 65 who received the Ad26.COV2.S COVID-19 vaccine or a placebo.

The CDR3 DNA follows: TGTGCCAGCAGTGCTTACGGGAATGAAAAACTGTTTTTT. Translated: CASSAYGNEKLFF. The chain carries TRBV6-2 or TRBV6-3 and TRBJ1-4; D not certain. The CDR3 length is 13 residues. From germline, CDR1 is MNHEY and CDR2 SVGEGT. Deletions cut 5 bases from V and 5 bases from J, with 9 bases between.